Sequencing of this TCR beta chain was carried out in a study of T cells in Graves' hyperthyroidism and ophthalmopathy. This clonotype was picked up many times. Researchers amplified the TCR beta CDR3 regions from RNA transcripts. Researchers ran a first-round RT-PCR on the TCR CDR3 using the HTBI primer set. Each CDR3 protein gets one entry after TCRdb re-called the multiplex PCR reads with MiXCR. The sample comprises some 400,000 distinct CDR3 sequences, under 20% of which are singletons, and about 4% rests with the top ten. V shed 3 bases and J 2 bases; nucleotides not matched to a gene: 5. Germline assignment: CDR1 LNHNV and CDR2 YYDKDF (reference sequence). This CDR3 is 15 amino acids long.

This chain connects TRBV15 to TRBJ2-7; 9 bases align to TRBD1. The sequence derives from a woman aged 18-29 years with Graves' hyperthyroidism. Material for sequencing was blood. CDR3 bases: TGTGCCACCAGCAGGTGGACAGGGGATACCTACGAGCAGTACTTC. It specifies CATSRWTGDTYEQYF. The full variable domain, its missing parts supplied by reference TRBV15 and TRBJ2-7, is DAMVIQNPRYQVTQFGKPVTLSCSQTLNHNVMYWYQQKSSQAPKLLFHYYDKDFNNEADTPDNFQSRRPNTSFCFLDIRSPGLGDTAMYLCATSRWTGDTYEQYFGPGTRLTVT.